This note documents a single TCR beta chain sequence. Its specificity is not known. This sample was taken from a study of PD-1 blockade in classical Hodgkin lymphoma. Points from the study as a whole: No one has yet defined what causes the repertoire differences, which may be disease activity or prior therapy. Reports indicated that newly diagnosed patients had lower baseline TCR diversity than healthy donors did.

The germline gives CDR1 MNHNY, CDR2 SVGAGI (reference sequence). The CDR3 sequence is 15 residues long. V was cut by 2 bases and J by 2 bases, with 11 bases left in between. Every single patient, without exception, relapsed after autologous stem cell transplantation, and brentuximab vedotin exposure varied. Clones were read by immunoSEQ multiplex PCR, and TCRdb kept only the in-frame ones, dropping some. This sample yields 37,000 or so clones, of which 88% are seen a single time; 6% to 8% belongs to the top ten. This chain uses TRBV6-6 with TRBJ2-3, with D hard to call. This sequence was found in a human donor with classical Hodgkin lymphoma. The starting material was peripheral blood mononuclear cells (PBMCs), obtained before the second cycle of nivolumab. The CDR3 region has the DNA TGTGCCAGCAGTTACGAATGGCAGATCACAGATACGCAGTATTTT. Translated, it gives CASSYEWQITDTQYF.